The 3 T cell receptor beta chains below were found in one sample sequenced in a study of cytomegalovirus exposure and HLA in healthy donors. The PCR ran on 60 Vbeta and 13 Jbeta primers. TCRdb's table, derived via immunoSEQ multiplex PCR, lists solely in-frame clones and lacks some. The sample yields about 110,000 clones, of which the top ten take up around 3.4%. The specimen was PBMCs. The source is a man aged 25-45 years in good health and CMV-seronegative.

The gene calls are TRBV4-1 and TRBJ2-5, with 11 bases aligning to TRBD2. The length of the CDR3 is 16 residues. In germline, CDR1 is MGHRA, CDR2 YSYEKL. Germline trimming cut 3 bases from V and 7 bases from J; bases unmatched to any gene: 10. The CDR3 nucleotides are TGCGCCAGCAGCCAGTCATTAGCGGGGGGGCGAGGGACCCAGTACTTC. It is translated as CASSQSLAGGRGTQYF.

J is TRBJ1-4 and V is TRBV9, with D perhaps matching TRBD1 (6 bases). CDR1 is SGDLS and CDR2 is YYNGEE in the germline V gene. The CDR3 runs 14 residues. Trimming removed 3 bases at V and 7 bases at J, with 13 bases between. The CDR3 loop reads CASSDGRGGEKLFF. The CDR3, as DNA: TGTGCCAGCAGCGACGGCAGGGGTGGTGAAAAACTGTTTTTT.

J is TRBJ2-5 and V is TRBV7-6; possibly TRBD1 for D (5 bases). Deletions cut 1 base from V and 1 base from J, with 7 bases between. CDR1 and CDR2 (germline): SGHVS, FNYEAQ. The CDR3 extends over 14 amino acids. The CDR3 loop is CASSLGQRQETQYF. The CDR3 region has the DNA TGTGCCAGCAGCTTAGGACAGCGCCAAGAGACCCAGTACTTC.